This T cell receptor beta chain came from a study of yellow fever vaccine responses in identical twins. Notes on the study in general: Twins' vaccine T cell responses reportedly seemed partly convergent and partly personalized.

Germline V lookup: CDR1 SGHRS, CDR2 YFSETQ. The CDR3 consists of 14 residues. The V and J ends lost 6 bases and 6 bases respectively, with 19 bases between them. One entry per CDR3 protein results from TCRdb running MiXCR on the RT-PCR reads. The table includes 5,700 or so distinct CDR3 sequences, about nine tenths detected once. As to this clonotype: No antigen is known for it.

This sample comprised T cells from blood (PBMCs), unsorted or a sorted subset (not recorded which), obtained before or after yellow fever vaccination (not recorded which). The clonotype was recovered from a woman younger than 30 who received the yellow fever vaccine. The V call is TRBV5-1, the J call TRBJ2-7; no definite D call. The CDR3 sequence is CASTLRSSGGEQYF. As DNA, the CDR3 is TGCGCCAGCACCCTCAGGTCTAGTGGCGGCGAGCAGTACTTC.